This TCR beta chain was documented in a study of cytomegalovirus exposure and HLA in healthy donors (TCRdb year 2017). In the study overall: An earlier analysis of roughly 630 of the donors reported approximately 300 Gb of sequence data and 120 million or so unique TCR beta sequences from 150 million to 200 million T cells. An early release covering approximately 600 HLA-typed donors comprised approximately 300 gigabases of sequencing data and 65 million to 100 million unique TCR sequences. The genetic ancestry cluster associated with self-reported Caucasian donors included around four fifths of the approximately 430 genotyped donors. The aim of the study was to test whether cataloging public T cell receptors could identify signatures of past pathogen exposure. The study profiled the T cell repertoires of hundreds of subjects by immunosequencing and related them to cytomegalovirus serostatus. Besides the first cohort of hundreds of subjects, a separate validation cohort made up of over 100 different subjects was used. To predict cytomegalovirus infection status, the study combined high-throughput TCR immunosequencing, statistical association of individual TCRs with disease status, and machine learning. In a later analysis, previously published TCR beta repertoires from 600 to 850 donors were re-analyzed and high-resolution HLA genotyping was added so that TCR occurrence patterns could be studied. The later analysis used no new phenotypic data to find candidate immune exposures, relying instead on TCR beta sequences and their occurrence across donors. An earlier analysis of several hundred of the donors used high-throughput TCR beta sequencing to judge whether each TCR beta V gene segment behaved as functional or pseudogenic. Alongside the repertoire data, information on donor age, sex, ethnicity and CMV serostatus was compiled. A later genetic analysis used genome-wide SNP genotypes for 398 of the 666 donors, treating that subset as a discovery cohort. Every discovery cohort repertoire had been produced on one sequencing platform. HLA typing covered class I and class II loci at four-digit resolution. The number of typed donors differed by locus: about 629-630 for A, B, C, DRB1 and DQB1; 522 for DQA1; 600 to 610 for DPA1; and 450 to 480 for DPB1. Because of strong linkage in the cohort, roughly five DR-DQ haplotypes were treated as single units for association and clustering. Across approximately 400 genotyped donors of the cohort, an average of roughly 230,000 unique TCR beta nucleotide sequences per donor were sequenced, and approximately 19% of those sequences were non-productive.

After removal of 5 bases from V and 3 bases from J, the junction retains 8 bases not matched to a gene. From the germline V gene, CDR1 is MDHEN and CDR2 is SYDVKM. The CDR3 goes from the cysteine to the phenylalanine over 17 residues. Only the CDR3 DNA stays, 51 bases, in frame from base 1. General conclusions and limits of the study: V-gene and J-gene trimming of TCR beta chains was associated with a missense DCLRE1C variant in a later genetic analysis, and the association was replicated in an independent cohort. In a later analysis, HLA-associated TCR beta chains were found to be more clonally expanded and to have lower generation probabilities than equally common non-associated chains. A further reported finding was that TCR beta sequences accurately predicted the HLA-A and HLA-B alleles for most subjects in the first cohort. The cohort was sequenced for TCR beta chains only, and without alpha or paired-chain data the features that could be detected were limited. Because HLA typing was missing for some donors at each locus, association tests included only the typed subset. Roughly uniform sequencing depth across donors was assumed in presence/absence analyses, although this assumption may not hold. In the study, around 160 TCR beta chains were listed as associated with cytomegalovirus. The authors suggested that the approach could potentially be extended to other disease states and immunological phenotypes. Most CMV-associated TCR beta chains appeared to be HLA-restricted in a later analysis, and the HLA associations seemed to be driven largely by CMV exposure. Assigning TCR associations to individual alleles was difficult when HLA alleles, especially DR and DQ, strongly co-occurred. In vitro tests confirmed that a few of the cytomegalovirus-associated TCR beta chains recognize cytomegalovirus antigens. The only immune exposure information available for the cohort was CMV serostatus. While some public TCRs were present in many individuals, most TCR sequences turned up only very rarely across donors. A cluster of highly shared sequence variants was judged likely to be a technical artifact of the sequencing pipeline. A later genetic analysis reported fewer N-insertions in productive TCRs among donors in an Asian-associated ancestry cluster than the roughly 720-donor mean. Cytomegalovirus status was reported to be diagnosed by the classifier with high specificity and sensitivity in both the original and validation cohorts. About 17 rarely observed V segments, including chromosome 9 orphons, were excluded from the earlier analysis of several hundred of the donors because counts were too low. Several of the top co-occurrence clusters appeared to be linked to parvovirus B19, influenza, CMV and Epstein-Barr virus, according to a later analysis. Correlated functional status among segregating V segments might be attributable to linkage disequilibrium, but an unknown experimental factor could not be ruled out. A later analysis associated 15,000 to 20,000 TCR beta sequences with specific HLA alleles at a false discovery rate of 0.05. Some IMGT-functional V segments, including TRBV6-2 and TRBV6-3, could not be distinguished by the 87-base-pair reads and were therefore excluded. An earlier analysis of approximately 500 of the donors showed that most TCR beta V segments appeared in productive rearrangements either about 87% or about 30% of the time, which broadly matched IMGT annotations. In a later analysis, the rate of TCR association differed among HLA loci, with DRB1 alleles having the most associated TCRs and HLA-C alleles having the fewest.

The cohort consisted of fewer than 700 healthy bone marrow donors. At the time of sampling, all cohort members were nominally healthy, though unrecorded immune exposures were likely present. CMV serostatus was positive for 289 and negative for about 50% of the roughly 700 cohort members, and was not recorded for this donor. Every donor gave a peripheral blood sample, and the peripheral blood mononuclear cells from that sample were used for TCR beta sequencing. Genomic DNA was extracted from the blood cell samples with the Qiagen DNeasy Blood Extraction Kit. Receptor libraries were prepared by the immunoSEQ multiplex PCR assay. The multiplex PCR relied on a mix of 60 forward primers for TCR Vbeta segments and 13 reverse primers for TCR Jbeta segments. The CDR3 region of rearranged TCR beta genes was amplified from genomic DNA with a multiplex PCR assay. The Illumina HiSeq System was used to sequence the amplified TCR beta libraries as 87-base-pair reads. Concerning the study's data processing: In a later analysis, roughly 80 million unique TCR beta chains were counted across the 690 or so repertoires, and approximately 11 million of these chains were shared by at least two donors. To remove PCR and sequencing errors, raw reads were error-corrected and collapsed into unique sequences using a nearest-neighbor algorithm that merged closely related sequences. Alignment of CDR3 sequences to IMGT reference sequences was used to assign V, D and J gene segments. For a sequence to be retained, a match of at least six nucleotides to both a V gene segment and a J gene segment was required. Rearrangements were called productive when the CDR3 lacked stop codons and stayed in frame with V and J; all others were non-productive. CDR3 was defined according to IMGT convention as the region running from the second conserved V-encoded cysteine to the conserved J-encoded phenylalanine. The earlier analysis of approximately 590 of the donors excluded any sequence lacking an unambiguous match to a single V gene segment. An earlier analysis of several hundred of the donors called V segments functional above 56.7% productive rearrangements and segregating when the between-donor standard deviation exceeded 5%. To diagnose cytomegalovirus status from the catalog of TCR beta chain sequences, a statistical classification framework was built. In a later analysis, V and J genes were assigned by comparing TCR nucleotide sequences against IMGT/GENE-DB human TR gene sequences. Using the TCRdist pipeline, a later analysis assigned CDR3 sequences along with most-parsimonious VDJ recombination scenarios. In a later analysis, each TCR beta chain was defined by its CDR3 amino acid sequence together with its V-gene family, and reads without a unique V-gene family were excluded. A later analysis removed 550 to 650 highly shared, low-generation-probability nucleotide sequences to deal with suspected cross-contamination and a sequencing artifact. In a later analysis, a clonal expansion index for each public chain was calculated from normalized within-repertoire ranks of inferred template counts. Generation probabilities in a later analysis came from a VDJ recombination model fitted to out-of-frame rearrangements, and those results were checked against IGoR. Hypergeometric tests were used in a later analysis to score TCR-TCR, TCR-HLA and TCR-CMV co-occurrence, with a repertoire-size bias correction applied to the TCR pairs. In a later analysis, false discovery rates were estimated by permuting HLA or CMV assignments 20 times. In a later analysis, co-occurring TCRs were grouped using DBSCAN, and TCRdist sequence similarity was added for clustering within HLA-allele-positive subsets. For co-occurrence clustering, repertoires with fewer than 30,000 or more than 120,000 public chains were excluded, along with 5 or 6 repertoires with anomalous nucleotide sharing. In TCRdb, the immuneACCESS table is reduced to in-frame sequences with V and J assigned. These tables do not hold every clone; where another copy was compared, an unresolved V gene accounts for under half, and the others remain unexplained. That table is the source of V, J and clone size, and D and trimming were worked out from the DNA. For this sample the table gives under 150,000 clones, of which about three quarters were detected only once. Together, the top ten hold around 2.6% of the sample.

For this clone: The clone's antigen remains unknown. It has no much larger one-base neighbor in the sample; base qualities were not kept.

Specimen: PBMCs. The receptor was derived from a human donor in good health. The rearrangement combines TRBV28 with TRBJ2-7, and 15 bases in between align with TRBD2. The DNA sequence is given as TGTGCCAGCAGTCAAGGACTAGCGGGAGGGCCAGACTACGAGCAGTACTTC. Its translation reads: CASSQGLAGGPDYEQYF.